The 11 T cell receptor beta chains in this list originate from one sample, sequenced in a study of blood T cells in healthy people across ages. A sample-barcoded 5' primer and a J-beta primer mix were used in a second PCR of roughly 6 to 12 cycles. From the 5' RACE reads, TCRdb called clonotypes with MiXCR, one entry per CDR3 protein. The sample carries approximately 1.5 million distinct CDR3 sequences, approximately 43% recorded once. The sequenced sample was blood. The receptors shown here come from a woman aged 18 to 35 in good health.

This clonotype was detected a few times. J is TRBJ1-1 and V is TRBV2; D is unresolved. V was clipped by 6 bases and J by 0 bases, with 8 bases between them. The CDR3 loop spans 13 amino acids. Germline assignment: CDR1 SNHLY and CDR2 FYNNEI. CDR3 loop: CASRSPMNTEAFF. As DNA, the CDR3 is TGTGCCAGCAGGTCTCCAATGAACACTGAAGCTTTCTTT.

In this sample, this clonotype turned up a few times. The CDR3 here is CASSLGGSGVLGTQYF. As DNA, the CDR3 is TGTGCCAGCAGCTTAGGAGGATCAGGGGTATTAGGGACCCAGTACTTC. The chain employs TRBV11-2 and TRBJ2-7; a weak D match, TRBD1 (6 bases). The end of the DNA fits TRBJ2-5 better, so the J call may be wrong. The CDR3 spans 16 residues. Per germline, CDR1 SGHAT and CDR2 FQNNGV.

This clonotype has just a few counts. This chain uses TRBV10-3 with TRBJ1-2; no clear D. Germline V CDR1 and CDR2: ENHRY, SYGVKD. The CDR3 is 16 residues long. V was clipped by 3 bases and J by 0 bases, with 14 bases between them. The CDR3 region has the DNA TGTGCCATCAGTGATACTTTGGGCGGAGCTAACTATGGCTACACCTTC. Protein product: CAISDTLGGANYGYTF.

For this clonotype: A clone one base away is much larger, so this may be a read error. The chain has TRBV7-9 and TRBJ1-2, with 10 bases lining up with TRBD1. The trim removed 5 bases at V and 10 bases at J, leaving 7 bases unmatched. The CDR3 is 13 amino acids. Germline CDR1 reads SEHNR; CDR2 reads FQNEAQ (reference sequence). CDR3 loop: CASSTTGGNDYTF. CDR3 nucleotides: TGTGCCAGCAGCACGACAGGGGGCAATGACTACACCTTC.

This chain links TRBV27 with TRBJ1-4; 8 bases agree with TRBD1. V shed 5 bases, J shed 11 bases, and the junction held 13 bases outside the gene matches. Looked up from germline, CDR1 is MNHEY and CDR2 is SMNVEV (reference sequence). This CDR3 region has 15 residues. The chain's CDR3 is CASSPRRGRGEKLFF. DNA of the CDR3: TGTGCCAGCAGTCCACGCAGGGGGCGAGGAGAGAAACTGTTTTTT.

With respect to this clonotype: A single base separates this from a much larger clone, so it may be a read error. This chain links TRBV29-1 with TRBJ2-1; D is possibly TRBD1 (6 bases). CDR3 length equals 13 residues. Germline lookup yields CDR1 SQVTM and CDR2 ANQGSEA. The CDR3 coding sequence is TGCAGCGTTGGTGAGCAGGGGCGGAATGAGCGGTTCTTC. Its protein product is CSVGEQGRNERFF.

The CDR3 region has the DNA TGTGCCGGGACGGGGGACTTCTCCTACAATGAGCAGTTCTTC. Encoded protein: CAGTGDFSYNEQFF. The rearrangement joins TRBV7-9 to TRBJ2-1, with D perhaps matching TRBD2 (6 bases). This CDR3 has 14 residues. V was trimmed by 11 bases and J by 0 bases, leaving 14 bases between them. Germline CDR1 SEHNR, CDR2 FQNEAQ (reference sequence).

The chain recombines TRBV15 with TRBJ2-7; perhaps TRBD2 as D (5 bases). V shed 2 bases and J shed 2 bases, with 13 bases lying between them. This CDR3 contains 15 residues. Per germline, CDR1 LNHNV and CDR2 YYDKDF (reference sequence). This chain's CDR3 is CATSRYPGETYEQYF. CDR3 DNA sequence: TGTGCCACCAGCAGATACCCCGGGGAAACCTACGAGCAGTACTTC.

The V gene is TRBV4-3, the J gene TRBJ1-4; possible D gene TRBD1, 5 bases. Trimming shortened V by 5 bases and J by 3 bases, and 13 bases separated the two germline ends. CDR3 length equals 15 residues. Germline V gene data show CDR1 as LGHNA and CDR2 as YSLEER. The CDR3 reads CASSRGVASNEKLFF. The CDR3 region has the DNA TGCGCCAGCAGCAGAGGGGTGGCCTCTAATGAAAAACTGTTTTTT.

The V gene is TRBV2, the J gene TRBJ1-1; 10 nucleotides agree with TRBD1. CDR1 is SNHLY and CDR2 is FYNNEI in the germline V gene. With 3 bases clipped from V and 6 bases from J, the junction kept 13 bases outside the gene matches. CDR3 length: 17 residues. Written as DNA, the CDR3 is TGTGCCAGCAGTGACCCCGGCGACAGGGGGCACAGGTCTGAAGCTTTCTTT. This codes for CASSDPGDRGHRSEAFF.

In the case of this clonotype: A much larger clone is a single base away; this may be a read error. Here the CDR3 reads CASSQAGVLSYGYTF. Written as DNA, the CDR3 is TGTGCCAGCAGCCAAGCCGGAGTCCTTTCCTATGGCTACACCTTC. The genes are TRBV14 and TRBJ1-2, with no clear D. V lost 1 base and J lost 4, with 13 bases in between. This CDR3 has 15 residues. CDR1 and CDR2 (germline): SGHDN, FVKESK.